The 6 T cell receptor beta chains listed next were all sequenced from one sample in a study of shared clonotypes between healthy human individuals. Data came from immunoSEQ multiplex PCR; TCRdb stores just in-frame clones and leaves some out. The repertoire consists of roughly 2,300,000 clones, with about nine tenths occurring once and the leading ten covering 0.37%. Sequenced input: naive CD4+ T cells from PBMCs. Subset specified: CD45RA+ positively selected. The receptor set was obtained from a man aged 18-30 years in good health. Some clones in this sample may be carry-over from other donors' samples.

Worth noting for this clone: Other DNA variants within this sample encode the same CDR3. V is TRBV6-5 and J is TRBJ1-5; 10 nucleotides align to TRBD1. The CDR3 covers 15 residues. V shed 6 bases, J shed 3 bases, and the junction held 5 bases outside the gene matches. CDR1 is MNHEY, CDR2 SVGAGI, per germline. This chain's CDR3 is CASSRDRGYNQPQHF. The CDR3 DNA sequence: TGTGCCAGCAGCAGGGACAGGGGTTACAATCAGCCCCAGCATTTT.

This rearrangement joins TRBV5-1 to TRBJ2-7; the D is unclear. The V gene's germline CDR1 is SGHRS and CDR2 YFSETQ. The CDR3 loop spans 15 amino acids. The V end was cut by 4 bases, the J end by 4 bases, with 18 bases between. CDR3 DNA sequence: TGCGCCAGCAGCCTGAGTGGGCAAAACATTTACGAGCAGTACTTC. Amino acids: CASSLSGQNIYEQYF.

The chain combines TRBV25-1 with TRBJ1-2; 9 bases are shared with TRBD1. Trimming at V came to 3 bases and at J to 4 bases, leaving 9 bases not matched to a gene. The CDR3 spans 16 residues. The germline CDR1 and CDR2 sequences are MGHDK and SYGVNS. CDR3 sequence reads: CASSEPTGGGSYGYTF. CDR3 DNA: TGTGCCAGCAGTGAGCCTACAGGGGGCGGGTCCTATGGCTACACCTTC.

This chain connects TRBV7-2 to TRBJ2-5; D is possibly TRBD1 or TRBD2 (5 bases each). Germline CDR1 is SGHTA and CDR2 is FQGNSA. Trimming left V 5 bases short and J 3 bases short, with 16 bases between. CDR3 size: 15 residues. The CDR3 is CASSAPRGGEETQYF. CDR3 bases: TGTGCCAGCAGCGCCCCGAGGGGTGGCGAAGAGACCCAGTACTTC. Full variable domain (remainder filled in from reference TRBV7-2 and TRBJ2-5): GAGVSQSPSNKVTEKGKDVELRCDPISGHTALYWYRQSLGQGLEFLIYFQGNSAPDKSGLPSDRFSAERTGGSVSTLTIQRTQQEDSAVYLCASSAPRGGEETQYFGPGTRLLVL.

The sample holds a few counts of this clone. The chain has TRBV6-1 and TRBJ1-1, with a possible D match to TRBD1 (6 bases). The ends were cut back, 6 bases at V and 3 bases at J, with 14 bases in the middle. The CDR3 is 14 amino acids. Germline assignment: CDR1 MNHNS and CDR2 SASEGT. The CDR3 DNA sequence: TGTGCCAGCAGCGGATCGGACAGATACACTGAAGCTTTCTTT. Its translation: CASSGSDRYTEAFF.

V is TRBV11-3 and J is TRBJ2-7; D is undetermined. This CDR3 spans 14 amino acids. Trimming removed 1 base from V and 0 bases from J, with 7 bases in between. Germline V lookup: CDR1 SGHNT, CDR2 YENEEA. In nucleotides, the CDR3 is TGTGCCAGCAGCTTAGGTCCGAGCTCCTACGAGCAGTACTTC. The encoded protein is CASSLGPSSYEQYF.